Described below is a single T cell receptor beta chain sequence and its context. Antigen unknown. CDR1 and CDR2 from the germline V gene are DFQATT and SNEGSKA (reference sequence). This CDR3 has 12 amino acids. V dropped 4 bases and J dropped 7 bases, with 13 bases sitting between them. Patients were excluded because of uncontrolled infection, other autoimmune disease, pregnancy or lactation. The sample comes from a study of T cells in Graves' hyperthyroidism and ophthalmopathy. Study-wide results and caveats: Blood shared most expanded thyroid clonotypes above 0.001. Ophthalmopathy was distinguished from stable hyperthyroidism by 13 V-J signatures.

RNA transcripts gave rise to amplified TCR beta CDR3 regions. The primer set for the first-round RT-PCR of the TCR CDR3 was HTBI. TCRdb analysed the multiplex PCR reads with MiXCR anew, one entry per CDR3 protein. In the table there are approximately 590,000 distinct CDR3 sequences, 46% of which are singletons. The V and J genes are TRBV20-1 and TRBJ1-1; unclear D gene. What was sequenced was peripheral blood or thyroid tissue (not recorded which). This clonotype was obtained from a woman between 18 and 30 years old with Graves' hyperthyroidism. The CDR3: CSAISGRVEAFF. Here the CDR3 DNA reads TGCAGTGCTATATCAGGTCGGGTTGAAGCTTTCTTT.